This TCR beta chain was captured by sequencing in a study of early T cells in non-severe SARS-CoV-2 infection. Study context: The chains were unpaired, and the sequenced material was bulk RNA from unsorted whole blood.

Researchers attached unique molecular identifiers to individual cDNA molecules. TCRdb re-analysed the 5' RACE reads in MiXCR, keeping a single row per CDR3 protein. The table includes approximately 22,000 distinct CDR3 sequences, under 5.5% detected once. The CDR3 is 13 amino acids. Unmatched junction bases numbered 7, after V lost 5 bases and J lost 3 bases. Germline V gene data show CDR1 as DFQATT and CDR2 as SNEGSKA (reference sequence). The rearrangement joins TRBV20-1 to TRBJ2-7; 7 bases are a match to TRBD1. This TCR was sampled from an adult who was a healthcare worker with PCR-confirmed SARS-CoV-2 infection or an uninfected control (not recorded which). The specimen sequenced was whole blood. CDR3 protein: CSASTGTVYEQYF. Written as DNA, the CDR3 is TGCAGTGCTTCTACCGGGACAGTCTACGAGCAGTACTTC.